Presented here are 25 T cell receptor beta chains from one specimen sequenced in a study of blood T cells in healthy people across ages. For the second PCR, which ran for about 7 to 11 cycles, a sample-barcoded 5' primer and a J-beta primer mix were used. MiXCR was run by TCRdb on the 5' RACE reads, yielding one entry per CDR3 protein. The sample contains about 730,000 distinct CDR3 sequences, roughly 44% of which appear only once. The sequencing input was blood. All receptors derive from a woman aged 55-70 years in good health.

J is TRBJ1-6 and V is TRBV27; D unresolved. Germline assignment: CDR1 MNHEY and CDR2 SMNVEV (reference sequence). The CDR3 runs to 13 residues. Trimming left V 2 bases short and J 4 bases short, with 3 bases between. The CDR3 region is CASSLTYNSPLHF. The CDR3 DNA sequence: TGTGCCAGCAGTTTAACATATAATTCACCCCTCCACTTT.

About this clonotype: A much bigger clone sits one base away, suggesting this may be a read error. The chain couples TRBV15 to TRBJ1-2; TRBD1 matches 7 bases. Germline CDR1 reads LNHNV; CDR2 reads YYDKDF (reference sequence). The CDR3 loop spans 17 amino acids. V lost 5 bases to trimming and J lost 5 bases; unmatched junction nucleotides: 17. CDR3 loop: CATSANPVPGQSYGYTF. CDR3 nucleotides: TGTGCCACCAGCGCGAATCCAGTACCGGGACAGAGTTATGGCTACACCTTC.

This clonotype was counted between two and nine times. This chain links TRBV7-2 with TRBJ2-3, with D hard to call. The CDR3 totals 16 residues. V lost 1 base, J lost 0 bases, and 11 bases lay in between. Germline V gene data show CDR1 as SGHTA and CDR2 as FQGNSA. CDR3 loop: CASSLVAAPSTDTQYF. In DNA form, the CDR3 reads TGTGCCAGCAGCTTAGTGGCGGCCCCTAGCACAGATACGCAGTATTTT.

Turning to this clonotype: One end of the junction does not line up with germline, which may come from a read error. The genes are TRBV7-2 and TRBJ2-7; D may match TRBD1 or TRBD2 (5 bases each). The CDR3 totals 15 residues. Germline V lookup: CDR1 SGHTA, CDR2 FQGNSA. The CDR3 here is CASSLEGRASYGQYF. The CDR3 DNA reads as TGTGCCAGCAGCTTAGAGGGGCGGGCTTCCTACGGGCAGTACTTC.

The chain combines TRBV5-1 with TRBJ2-5; 11 bases line up with TRBD2. CDR3 length: 18 residues. CDR1 is SGHRS, CDR2 YFSETQ, per germline. V trimming: 3 bases; J trimming: 3 bases; junction bases outside the gene matches: 13. CDR3 protein: CASSSQLAGAPREETQYF. In nucleotides, the CDR3 is TGCGCCAGCAGCTCGCAACTAGCGGGGGCCCCCCGGGAAGAGACCCAGTACTTC.

This sequence joins TRBV6-1 and TRBJ2-7; maybe TRBD2 (6 bases). CDR1 and CDR2 (germline): MNHNS, SASEGT. The CDR3 totals 13 residues. V was trimmed by 3 bases and J by 0 bases, leaving 6 bases between them. The CDR3 reads CASSEGLSYEQYF. The CDR3 nucleotides read TGTGCCAGCAGTGAGGGACTCTCCTACGAGCAGTACTTC.

This clonotype was counted a few times. The chain couples TRBV25-1 to TRBJ2-1; possible D gene TRBD1, 6 bases. Per the germline V gene, CDR1 is MGHDK and CDR2 is SYGVNS. This CDR3 spans 15 amino acids. With 7 bases removed from V and 4 bases from J, the gap between germline ends came to 17 bases. CDR3 DNA: TGTGCCAGCATAGCTCCCGGGACACTTTACAATGAGCAGTTCTTC. Amino acid sequence: CASIAPGTLYNEQFF. The full variable domain, rest sourced from reference TRBV25-1 and TRBJ2-1, is EADIYQTPRYLVIGTGKKITLECSQTMGHDKMYWYQQDPGMELHLIHYSYGVNSTEKGDLSSESTVSRIRTEHFPLTLESARPSHTSQYLCASIAPGTLYNEQFFGPGTRLTVL.

This sequence joins TRBV11-1 and TRBJ2-7; no clear D. The CDR3 is 13 residues long. Germline CDR1 reads SGHAT; CDR2 reads FQDESV (reference sequence). Trimming took off 3 bases at V and 10 bases at J, with 16 bases between the two ends. The CDR3 coding sequence is TGTGCCAGCAGCTTCTCCTGCCAAGAGACTCAGTACTTC. Translation gives CASSFSCQETQYF.

CDR3 sequence reads: CASRAAFSYEQYF. The CDR3 DNA sequence: TGTGCCAGCAGGGCAGCTTTCTCCTACGAGCAGTACTTC. The chain is built from TRBV6-6 and TRBJ2-7; D unclear. V gave up 6 bases and J gave up 0 bases, with 9 bases separating them. Germline V lookup: CDR1 MNHNY, CDR2 SVGAGI (reference sequence). CDR3 length equals 13 residues.

CDR3 region: CASSPSGGRTEAFF. CDR3 DNA sequence: TGTGCCAGCAGTCCCTCGGGGGGCAGGACTGAAGCTTTCTTT. This chain uses TRBV12-3 or TRBV12-4 with TRBJ1-1; a weak D match, TRBD1 (6 bases). The CDR3 runs to 14 residues. V was cut by 5 bases and J by 5 bases, with 15 bases left in between.

V gene TRBV7-3 combines with J gene TRBJ2-3; D is perhaps TRBD1 (6 bases). V was clipped by 1 base and J by 2 bases, with 13 bases between them. The germline V gene has CDR1 SGHTA and CDR2 FQGTGA. This CDR3 has 16 residues. CDR3 protein: CASSLMGAIYTDTQYF. CDR3 sequence (DNA): TGTGCCAGCAGCTTAATGGGGGCGATTTACACAGATACGCAGTATTTT.

This chain joins TRBV7-3 and TRBJ2-2; TRBD1 matches 8 bases. CDR3 length: 18 residues. V shed 3 bases and J 6 bases; nucleotides not matched to a gene: 15. Germline CDR1 and CDR2: SGHTA and FQGTGA. CDR3 protein: CASSLTPLQGAKSGELFF. The CDR3 region has the DNA TGTGCCAGCAGCTTGACCCCCCTGCAGGGGGCGAAGTCCGGGGAGCTGTTTTTT.

The chain joins TRBV9 to TRBJ2-1, with D unclear. This CDR3 is 17 amino acids long. V was pared by 4 bases and J by 0 bases, with 17 bases between. Germline V gene data show CDR1 as SGDLS and CDR2 as YYNGEE. The CDR3 spells CASSPKTPRSSYNEQFF. The CDR3 nucleotides read TGTGCCAGCAGCCCAAAGACTCCCCGGAGCTCCTACAATGAGCAGTTCTTC.

The chain employs TRBV20-1 and TRBJ1-6, with TRBD1 identical over 7 bases. The CDR3 spans 15 residues. With V trimmed by 3 bases and J by 6 bases, 8 bases remained unmatched. CDR1 and CDR2 from the germline V gene are DFQATT and SNEGSKA (reference sequence). The CDR3 DNA sequence: TGCAGTGCTAGTCCCCCCGGGACAGCTAATTCACCCCTCCACTTT. Translated, it gives CSASPPGTANSPLHF.

The CDR3 here is CASSEDRDYNSPLHF. The CDR3, as DNA: TGTGCCAGCAGTGAGGACAGGGACTATAATTCACCCCTCCACTTT. The chain couples TRBV6-1 to TRBJ1-6; 8 nucleotides align to TRBD1. There are 15 residues in the CDR3. Germline CDR1 reads MNHNS; CDR2 reads SASEGT. V was pared by 3 bases and J by 3 bases, with 1 base of the junction left unmatched.

In DNA, the CDR3 is TGTGCCAGCAGCCGGACTAGCGGGAGTTGGGAGACCCAGTACTTC. Protein: CASSRTSGSWETQYF. This rearrangement joins TRBV7-3 to TRBJ2-5, with 13 bases aligning to TRBD2. The CDR3 is 15 residues long. V lost 5 bases and J lost 5; bases outside the gene matches: 5. Germline V CDR1 and CDR2: SGHTA, FQGTGA.

This clonotype was detected many times. The rearrangement joins TRBV4-2 to TRBJ2-3; tentative D call: TRBD2 (6 bases). The CDR3 has 13 residues. V lost 1 base and J lost 6, with 8 bases in between. The germline V gene has CDR1 LGHNA and CDR2 YNFKEQ. The CDR3 protein is CASSQGEADTQYF. CDR3 nucleotides: TGTGCCAGCAGCCAAGGGGAGGCGGATACGCAGTATTTT.

This clonotype was seen more than once but under ten times. This CDR3 reads CASGRGEAKDTQYF. As DNA, the CDR3 is TGCGCCAGCGGACGGGGGGAAGCTAAGGATACGCAGTATTTT. The chain couples TRBV5-1 to TRBJ2-3, with 7 bases that match TRBD2. V shed 7 bases, J shed 6 bases, and the junction held 11 bases outside the gene matches. CDR3 length: 14 residues. In germline, CDR1 is SGHRS, CDR2 YFSETQ. Based on the CDR3 plus reference TRBV5-1 and TRBJ2-3, the full variable domain is KAGVTQTPRYLIKTRGQQVTLSCSPISGHRSVSWYQQTPGQGLQFLFEYFSETQRNKGNFPGRFSGRQFSNSRSEMNVSTLELGDSALYLCASGRGEAKDTQYFGPGTRLTVL.

In this sample, this clonotype turned up many times. The gene calls are TRBV14 and TRBJ2-7; D gene uncertain. Per the germline V gene, CDR1 is SGHDN and CDR2 is FVKESK. The V end lost 1 base, the J end lost 1 base, and 8 bases lay between the germline ends. The CDR3 has 14 residues. The CDR3 nucleotides are TGTGCCAGCAGCCAAGCTGAGTTTTCCTACGAGCAGTACTTC. Its translation: CASSQAEFSYEQYF.

The chain carries TRBV6-2 or TRBV6-3 and TRBJ1-4; 7 bases match TRBD1. J gave up 7 bases and V 6 bases, and 11 bases lay outside the gene matches. This CDR3 comprises 15 residues. Per germline, CDR1 MNHEY and CDR2 SVGEGT. CDR3: CASRAGQAGIEKLFF. The CDR3 nucleotides are TGTGCCAGCAGAGCCGGACAGGCCGGAATTGAAAAACTGTTTTTT.

This clonotype has a handful of counts. The V call is TRBV3-1, the J call TRBJ1-2; D is uncertain. The length of the CDR3 is 12 residues. Germline V lookup: CDR1 LGHDT, CDR2 YNNKEL (reference sequence). V was shortened by 1 base and J by 6 bases, with 6 bases between the two germline ends. The DNA for the CDR3 is TGTGCCAGCAGCCAAGGAGGTAATGGCTACACCTTC. Protein sequence: CASSQGGNGYTF.

This chain connects TRBV11-2 to TRBJ2-1; the D call may be TRBD1 or TRBD2 (5 bases each). Looked up from germline, CDR1 is SGHAT and CDR2 is FQNNGV. The CDR3 loop spans 13 amino acids. Between the trimmed V and J ends, which lost 1 base and 10 bases, there was a span of 11 bases. CDR3 sequence reads: CASSLVGEGEQFF. CDR3 coding DNA: TGTGCCAGCAGCTTAGTGGGGGAAGGGGAGCAGTTCTTC.

J is TRBJ1-1 and V is TRBV5-1; D unclear. The CDR3 contains 14 residues. V lost 0 bases and J 5 bases, leaving 11 bases between the germline ends. Germline CDR1 reads SGHRS; CDR2 reads YFSETQ. In DNA form, the CDR3 reads TGCGCCAGCAGCTTGGCGGCACTTGGGACTGAAGCTTTCTTT. Encoded protein: CASSLAALGTEAFF.

The chain carries TRBV21-1 and TRBJ1-1; the D call in the table, TRBD1, was not verified against the DNA. TRBV21-1 is listed as a pseudogene. The CDR3 runs 15 residues. DNA of the CDR3: TGTGCCAGCAGCCCCACCGGGACAGGATGGACTGAAGCTTTCTTT. It translates to CASSPTGTGWTEAFF.

J is TRBJ1-1 and V is TRBV7-9; D is undetermined. The V and J ends lost 5 bases and 0 bases respectively, with 10 bases between them. CDR1 and CDR2 from the germline V gene are SEHNR and FQNEAQ (reference sequence). CDR3 length equals 14 residues. CDR3 nucleotides: TGTGCCAGCAGCCCCCGGGCGATGAACACTGAAGCTTTCTTT. This translates into CASSPRAMNTEAFF.